The 7 T cell receptor beta chains below were found in one sample sequenced in a study of OX40 agonist ivuxolimab in advanced cancers. Clones were read by immunoSEQ multiplex PCR, and TCRdb kept only the in-frame ones, dropping some. The repertoire consists of roughly 30,000 clones, with more than 75% occurring once and the leading ten covering about 34%. The material sequenced was CD4+ or CD8+ T cells sorted from blood, taken in a trial of the OX40 agonist ivuxolimab. The receptors come from an adult with an advanced solid tumor such as melanoma, head and neck, liver or kidney cancer.

This clone has more than one count but fewer than ten. The gene calls are TRBV6-5 and TRBJ2-7; 8 nucleotides line up with TRBD2. The ends lost 5 bases at V and 7 bases at J; junction bases unmatched: 13. CDR1 is MNHEY and CDR2 is SVGAGI in the germline V gene. CDR3 size: 15 residues. This chain's CDR3 is CASSQSGSVLEEQYF. The CDR3 region has the DNA TGTGCCAGCAGTCAAAGCGGGAGCGTTCTAGAAGAGCAGTACTTC.

This chain links TRBV6-6 with TRBJ1-1; weak D call: TRBD1 (5 bases). V gave up 6 bases and J gave up 1 base, with 12 bases separating them. The CDR3 is 14 amino acids. The germline gives CDR1 MNHNY, CDR2 SVGAGI (reference sequence). This CDR3 reads CASRSFRANTEAFF. The CDR3 DNA follows: TGTGCCAGCAGGTCTTTCAGGGCGAACACTGAAGCTTTCTTT.

This chain links TRBV28 with TRBJ2-7, with a tentative D call TRBD1 (5 bases). Trimming cost V 3 bases and J 0 bases, with 18 bases left between them. The germline V gene encodes CDR1 MDHEN and CDR2 SYDVKM. The CDR3 spans 17 residues. CDR3 DNA: TGTGCCAGCAGTTTTCCCTTGACAGCCCTTAGCTCCTACGAGCAGTACTTC. The encoded protein is CASSFPLTALSSYEQYF.

This clone was seen a single time. This chain joins TRBV7-9 and TRBJ2-1; TRBD1 is a possible D gene (6 bases). Germline CDR1 and CDR2: SEHNR and FQNEAQ (reference sequence). This CDR3 has 12 amino acids. The germline V and J ends were trimmed by 6 bases and 15 bases, with 18 bases remaining between them. The CDR3 DNA sequence: TGTGCCAGCAGAGCTTACTCTGGGACACCGTTCTTC. Translating gives CASRAYSGTPFF.

The count of this clone is one. The V call is TRBV6-5, the J call TRBJ1-3, with D unclear. Germline lookup yields CDR1 MNHEY and CDR2 SVGAGI. V gave up 7 bases and J gave up 4 bases, with 17 bases separating them. The CDR3 totals 15 residues. The DNA for the CDR3 is TGTGCCAGCAACAACCTGCCAGCGGAAGGAAACACCATATATTTT. This encodes CASNNLPAEGNTIYF.

This chain connects TRBV25-1 to TRBJ1-4; no reliable D call. V dropped 3 bases and J dropped 2 bases, with 13 bases sitting between them. In germline, CDR1 is MGHDK, CDR2 SYGVNS. The CDR3 loop spans 16 amino acids. CDR3 DNA sequence: TGTGCCAGCAGTGAGTGGGCCTTCGGGACTAATGAAAAACTGTTTTTT. It encodes CASSEWAFGTNEKLFF.

CDR3: CASSDRQVVGNQPQHF. The DNA of the CDR3 is TGTGCCAGCAGTGACCGACAGGTCGTTGGAAATCAGCCCCAGCATTTT. The gene calls are TRBV6-1 and TRBJ1-5; D possibly corresponds to TRBD1 (6 bases). The germline gives CDR1 MNHNS, CDR2 SASEGT. The germline V and J ends were trimmed by 3 bases and 4 bases, with 16 bases remaining between them. This CDR3 region has 16 residues.